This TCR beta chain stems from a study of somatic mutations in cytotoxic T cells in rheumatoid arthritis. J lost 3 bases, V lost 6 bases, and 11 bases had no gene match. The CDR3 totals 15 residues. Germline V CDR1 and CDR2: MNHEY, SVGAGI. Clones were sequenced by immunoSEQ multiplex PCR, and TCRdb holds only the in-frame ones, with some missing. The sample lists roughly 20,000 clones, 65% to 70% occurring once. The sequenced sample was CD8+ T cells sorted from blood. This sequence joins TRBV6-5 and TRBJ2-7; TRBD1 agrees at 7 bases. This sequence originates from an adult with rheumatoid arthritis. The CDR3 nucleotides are TGTGCCAGCAGCGTAGACAGGGTTTTGGTCTACGAGCAGTACTTC. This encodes CASSVDRVLVYEQYF.